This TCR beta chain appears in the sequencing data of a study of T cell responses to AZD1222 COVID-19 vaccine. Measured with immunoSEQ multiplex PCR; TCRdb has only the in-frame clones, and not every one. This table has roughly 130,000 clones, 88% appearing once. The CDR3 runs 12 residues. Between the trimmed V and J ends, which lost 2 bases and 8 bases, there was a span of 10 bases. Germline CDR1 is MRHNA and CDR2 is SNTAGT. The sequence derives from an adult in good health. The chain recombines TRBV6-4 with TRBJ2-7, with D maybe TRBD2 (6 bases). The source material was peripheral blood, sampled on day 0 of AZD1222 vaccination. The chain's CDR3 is CASSDGGTKQYF. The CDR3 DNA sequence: TGTGCCAGCAGTGACGGGGGGACCAAGCAGTACTTC.